These T cell receptor beta chains were read from a single sample in a study of a mutant IDH1 vaccine in newly diagnosed glioma. These receptors' antigens are unknown. Some clones are missing from TCRdb's copy, which holds only in-frame ones; the method was immunoSEQ multiplex PCR. The sample holds under 50,000 clones, 80% to 95% seen once. The sample here was PBMCs, taken from a glioma patient whose treatment included an IDH1 peptide vaccine. The origin of the receptors is a man aged 50 to 60 with glioma. Each CDR3 is given with its conserved first and last residue. Each record gives: clone size, V gene, D gene, J gene, CDR3 DNA, CDR3 protein. D genes are given only for firm matches. Not every row has a clone size; where given, it reads once, few, many or a size class.

size: -; V: TRBV15; D: -; J: TRBJ2-7; DNA: TGTGCCACCAGCAGAGATGGAGACGAGCAGTACTTC; CDR3: CATSRDGDEQYF
size: -; V: TRBV5-1; D: TRBD1; J: TRBJ1-4; DNA: TGCGCCAGCAGCCCACGGCACGACAGGGCTGATGAAAAACTGTTTTTT; CDR3: CASSPRHDRADEKLFF
size: -; V: TRBV4-2; D: -; J: TRBJ2-4; DNA: TGTGCCAGCAGCCAAGGCCGGGACTTTCAAGCCAAAAACATTCAGTACTTC; CDR3: CASSQGRDFQAKNIQYF
size: -; V: TRBV19; D: -; J: TRBJ2-1; DNA: TGTGCCAGTAGGGGATCGGTAGGAAACTACTACAATGAGCAGTTCTTC; CDR3: CASRGSVGNYYNEQFF
size: few; V: TRBV9; D: TRBD2; J: TRBJ2-5; DNA: TGTGCCAGCAACCAAGCGGGGGGTGGAGAGACCCAGTACTTC; CDR3: CASNQAGGGETQYF
size: -; V: TRBV9; D: -; J: TRBJ2-7; DNA: TGTGCCAGCAGCCACACCACGGACTTCTACGAGCAGTACTTC; CDR3: CASSHTTDFYEQYF
size: -; V: TRBV28; D: -; J: TRBJ1-5; DNA: TGTGCCAGCAGTTTTAGCAATCAGCCCCAGCATTTT; CDR3: CASSFSNQPQHF
size: -; V: TRBV19; D: -; J: TRBJ2-2; DNA: TGTGCCAGTAGTCCGGCGAGCCCCGGGGAGCTGTTTTTT; CDR3: CASSPASPGELFF
size: -; V: TRBV2; D: -; J: TRBJ1-1; DNA: TGTGCCAGCAGTGACGGGATGCGCACTGAAGCTTTCTTT; CDR3: CASSDGMRTEAFF
size: -; V: TRBV28; D: -; J: TRBJ1-5; DNA: TGTGCCAGCAGTGGGATTCAGCCCCAGCATTTT; CDR3: CASSGIQPQHF
size: -; V: TRBV19; D: -; J: TRBJ2-3; DNA: TGTGCCAGTAGTCAGAATAGAGGGACAGATACGCAGTATTTT; CDR3: CASSQNRGTDTQYF
size: -; V: TRBV27; D: TRBD1; J: TRBJ1-2; DNA: TGTGCCAGCAGCAGAGACAGGGAGCGTGGCTACACCTTC; CDR3: CASSRDRERGYTF
size: -; V: TRBV6-1; D: -; J: TRBJ1-6; DNA: TGTGCCAGCGGACGGGCCTCTGGGAATTCACCCCTCCACTTT; CDR3: CASGRASGNSPLHF
size: -; V: TRBV30; D: -; J: TRBJ1-4; DNA: TGTGCCTGGAGTGTACCTGCCAGGGCTGAAAAACTGTTTTTT; CDR3: CAWSVPARAEKLFF
size: -; V: TRBV7-2; D: TRBD2; J: TRBJ2-5; DNA: TGTGCCAGCAGCTTGACTAGCGGGGAAAGTTCGGAGAACTTC; CDR3: CASSLTSGESSENF
size: -; V: TRBV7-6; D: TRBD2; J: TRBJ2-2; DNA: TGTGCCAGCAGCTCGATGCGGGGGGCTGGCACCGGGGAGCTGTTTTTT; CDR3: CASSSMRGAGTGELFF
size: -; V: TRBV6-1; D: TRBD1; J: TRBJ2-7; DNA: TGTGCCAGCACCGGGACAGGGCGCGGCGAGCAGTACTTC; CDR3: CASTGTGRGEQYF